These T cell receptor beta chains were read from a single sample in a study of response to subunit inactivated influenza vaccine. TCRdb called the RT-PCR reads again in MiXCR, with one record for every CDR3 protein. Found here are around 150,000 distinct CDR3 sequences, approximately 11% of them singletons; the top ten hold roughly an eighth. Here the sequenced sample was non-naive T cells sorted from PBMCs, taken roughly 48 days after vaccination. These receptor sequences come from a man in his forties or fifties who received an inactivated influenza vaccine. CDR3s include the opening cysteine and the closing phenylalanine or tryptophan. The D gene is left open where the match is weak. A row's size may be missing; if present it is once, few, many or a size class.

d_call,v_call,clone_size,j_call,cdr3_nt,cdr3_aa
.,TRBV24-1,.,TRBJ1-1,TGTGCCACCAGTGATGCGGACAGTGGGAGATCTGAAGCTTTCTTT,CATSDADSGRSEAFF
.,TRBV20-1,.,TRBJ2-5,TGCAGTGCCCCTAGAATGGAGGCAGAGACCCAGTACTTC,CSAPRMEAETQYF
.,TRBV7-9,many,TRBJ1-1,TGTGCCAGCAGCCTCACAGGACGGCTGAACACTGAAGCTTTCTTT,CASSLTGRLNTEAFF
TRBD1,TRBV5-1,many,TRBJ2-1,TGCGCCAGCAGCCTGGGACAGCCAAGCTCCTACAATGAGCAGTTCTTC,CASSLGQPSSYNEQFF
TRBD1,TRBV28,.,TRBJ2-2,TGTGCCAGCAGTCTAACCCGGGACAGGGTAACCGGGGAGCTGTTTTTT,CASSLTRDRVTGELFF
TRBD1,TRBV20-1,few,TRBJ1-4,TGCAGTGCTAGTGGACAGGGATTAAGTAATGAAAAACTGTTTTTT,CSASGQGLSNEKLFF
TRBD2,TRBV7-6,many,TRBJ2-3,TGTGCCAGCAGCTTAGATTTCGGCGGGGGTATAGATACGCAGTATTTT,CASSLDFGGGIDTQYF
.,TRBV6-2/TRBV6-3,many,TRBJ1-2,TGTGCCAGCAGTCATGCCCCCGACAGGAGCTATGGCTACACCTTC,CASSHAPDRSYGYTF
.,TRBV14,.,TRBJ1-6,TGTGCCAGCAGCCAAGACTCCTCACCCCTCCACTTT,CASSQDSSPLHF
.,TRBV24-1,.,TRBJ2-1,TGTGCCACCAGTGATTCGAGGGGGGGGGACAATGAGCAGTTCTTC,CATSDSRGGDNEQFF
TRBD2,TRBV7-8,.,TRBJ2-2,TGTGCCAGCAGCGGCCAGGGACTACTAACCGGGGAGCTGTTTTTT,CASSGQGLLTGELFF
.,TRBV5-5,few,TRBJ1-5,TGTGCCAGCAGCTCAAGAGATAATCAGCCCCAGCATTTT,CASSSRDNQPQHF
TRBD2,TRBV5-1,many,TRBJ2-5,TGCGCCAGCAGCTTGGCCCCCCCTCTTGGCGGGGGGTCTGGAAGGAAGACCCAGTACTTC,CASSLAPPLGGGSGRKTQYF
.,TRBV5-1,.,TRBJ1-2,TGCGCCAGCAGCTTGGGGCCAGTGGGGAACTATGGCTACACCTTC,CASSLGPVGNYGYTF
TRBD1,TRBV4-2,few,TRBJ1-2,TGTGCCAGCAGCCAAGCGGACAGGGGGCCCTATGGCTACACCTTC,CASSQADRGPYGYTF
.,TRBV15,.,TRBJ2-7,TGTGCCACCAGCAGAGAGAGGACGGTCGGGTCGAGAGAGCAGTACTTC,CATSRERTVGSREQYF
.,TRBV5-1,few,TRBJ1-4,TGCGCCAGCAGCTTGAATGGGGGTAATGAAAAACTGTTTTTT,CASSLNGGNEKLFF
.,TRBV6-2/TRBV6-3,many,TRBJ2-5,TGTGCCAGCAGTTACGTTCTCGGACGGGACACCGAGGAGACCCAGTACTTC,CASSYVLGRDTEETQYF
.,TRBV29-1,many,TRBJ2-3,TGCAGCGTTGTTGCGGGGGCGCGGGCAGATACGCAGTATTTT,CSVVAGARADTQYF
.,TRBV6-2/TRBV6-3,.,TRBJ2-7,TGTGCCAGCAGTTTCGAGAGGGGCTACGAGCAGTACTTC,CASSFERGYEQYF
.,TRBV7-2,many,TRBJ1-3,TGTGCCAGCAGCTACGGGACTCCTGGAAACACCATATATTTT,CASSYGTPGNTIYF
.,TRBV10-3,.,TRBJ1-5,TGTGCCATCAGCGTAGGGTCTGGACAGCCCCAGCATTTT,CAISVGSGQPQHF
.,TRBV5-4,few,TRBJ2-2,TGTGCCAGCAGCTTGGCGCTAGCCCAGGGTGGGGAGCTGTTTTTT,CASSLALAQGGELFF
.,TRBV4-1,.,TRBJ2-2,TGCGCCAGCAGCCAAGGGAGAAAGACCGGGGAGCTGTTTTTT,CASSQGRKTGELFF
.,TRBV7-2,.,TRBJ2-7,TGTGCCAGCAGCACCGCGGGGTCGTACGAGCAGTACTTC,CASSTAGSYEQYF
TRBD2,TRBV28,many,TRBJ2-7,TGTGCCAGCAGCCCACTAGCGGGGGGGCCCTACGAGCAGTACTTC,CASSPLAGGPYEQYF
.,TRBV11-3,few,TRBJ2-3,TGTGCCAGCAGCAAGGGGAATTCAGATACGCAGTATTTT,CASSKGNSDTQYF
.,TRBV7-3,.,TRBJ2-7,TGTGCCAGCAGCTTTAAGTACTTC,CASSFKYF
TRBD2,TRBV20-1,few,TRBJ2-1,TGCAGTGCTAGGAGGACTAGCGGTTTCAATGAGCAGTTCTTC,CSARRTSGFNEQFF
TRBD1,TRBV19,few,TRBJ2-5,TGTGCCAGTAGTAACCGGGACAGGGTGAGAGAGACCCAGTACTTC,CASSNRDRVRETQYF
.,TRBV6-5,few,TRBJ2-5,TGTGCCAGCAGTTACTCGAAAGGGAGGACTAATATTGGAGAGACCCAGTACTTC,CASSYSKGRTNIGETQYF
.,TRBV5-1,.,TRBJ1-2,TGCGCCAGCAGCTTTTCATCATCTGGCTACACCTTC,CASSFSSSGYTF
.,TRBV6-2/TRBV6-3,.,TRBJ2-3,TGTGCCAGCAGTTACCCACTACAGGACTACAACACAGATACGCAGTATTTT,CASSYPLQDYNTDTQYF
.,TRBV7-2,few,TRBJ2-1,TGTGCCAGCAGCAGAGAGGGCAATGAGCAGTTCTTC,CASSREGNEQFF
.,TRBV3-1,.,TRBJ2-3,TGTGCCAGCAGCCAAGAGAGGGGGGGGACCACAGATACGCAGTATTTT,CASSQERGGTTDTQYF
.,TRBV3-1,.,TRBJ2-3,TGTGCCAGCAGCCGAAGGGGGGACTCCGAAGGGACGCAGTATTTT,CASSRRGDSEGTQYF
TRBD2,TRBV20-1,.,TRBJ2-7,TGCAGTGCTAGGCCCTTAGCCGGGACTAGCGGCTACGAGCAGTACTTC,CSARPLAGTSGYEQYF
TRBD2,TRBV11-2,many,TRBJ2-7,TGTGCCAGCAGCTTATATGCTAGCGGGAGCTCCTACGAGCAGTACTTC,CASSLYASGSSYEQYF
.,TRBV7-2,many,TRBJ2-1,TGTGCCAGCAGCTTAGTGTTCGGGCCCATCTCCTACAATGAGCAGTTCTTC,CASSLVFGPISYNEQFF
.,TRBV5-4,few,TRBJ2-1,TGTGCCAGCAGCTTGATTCAGGAGTACAATGAGCAGTTCTTC,CASSLIQEYNEQFF
.,TRBV5-1,few,TRBJ1-6,TGCGCCAGCAGCTTGGTGGGGGAAAATAATTCACCCCTCCACTTT,CASSLVGENNSPLHF
.,TRBV6-1,few,TRBJ2-2,TGTGCCAGCACCGCCCCAGGGCCGAACACCGGGGAGCTGTTTTTT,CASTAPGPNTGELFF
.,TRBV20-1,.,TRBJ2-3,TGCAGTGCCCCGCTTCATGGTACGCAGTATTTT,CSAPLHGTQYF
.,TRBV11-1,.,TRBJ2-5,TGTGCCAGCAGCTCCTCAGGGGTTAAAGAGACCCAGTACTTC,CASSSSGVKETQYF
TRBD2,TRBV5-5,.,TRBJ2-1,TGTGCCAGCAGCTTGGGGGCTAGCGGATACAATGAGCAGTTCTTC,CASSLGASGYNEQFF
.,TRBV12-3/TRBV12-4,.,TRBJ2-7,TGTGCCAGCAGGGAAACAGGGTCCCCCTACGAGCAGTACTTC,CASRETGSPYEQYF